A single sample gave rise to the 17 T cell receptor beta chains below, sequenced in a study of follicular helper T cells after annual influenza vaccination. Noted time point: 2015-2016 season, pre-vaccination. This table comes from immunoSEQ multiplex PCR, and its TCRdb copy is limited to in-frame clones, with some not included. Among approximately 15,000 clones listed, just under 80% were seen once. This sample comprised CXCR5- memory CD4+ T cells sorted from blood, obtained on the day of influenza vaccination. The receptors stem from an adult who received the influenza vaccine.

The CDR3 protein is CASSKASGISTDTQYF. DNA of the CDR3: TGTGCCAGCAGTAAAGCTAGCGGTATTTCCACAGATACGCAGTATTTT. V and J are TRBV28 and TRBJ2-3, with 7 bases identical to TRBD2. Per the germline V gene, CDR1 is MDHEN and CDR2 is SYDVKM. CDR3 length: 16 residues. Unmatched junction bases numbered 10, after V lost 5 bases and J lost 2 bases. Full variable domain (missing parts from reference TRBV28 and TRBJ2-3): DVKVTQSSRYLVKRTGEKVFLECVQDMDHENMFWYRQDPGLGLRLIYFSYDVKMKEKGDIPEGYSVSREKKERFSLILESASTNQTSMYLCASSKASGISTDTQYFGPGTRLTVL.

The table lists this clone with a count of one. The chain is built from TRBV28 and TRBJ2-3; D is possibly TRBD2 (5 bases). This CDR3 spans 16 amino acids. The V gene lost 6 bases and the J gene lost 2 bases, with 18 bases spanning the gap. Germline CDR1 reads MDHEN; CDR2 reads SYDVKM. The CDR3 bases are TGTGCCAGCAGCCCGGGGTTTCCGCCAGACACAGATACGCAGTATTTT. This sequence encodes CASSPGFPPDTDTQYF.

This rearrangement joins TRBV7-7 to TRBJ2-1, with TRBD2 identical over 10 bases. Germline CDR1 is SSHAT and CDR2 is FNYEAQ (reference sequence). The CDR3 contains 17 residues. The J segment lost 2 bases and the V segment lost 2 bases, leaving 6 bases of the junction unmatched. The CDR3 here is CASSLLSGGEAYNEQFF. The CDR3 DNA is TGTGCCAGCAGCTTACTGAGCGGGGGGGAGGCCTACAATGAGCAGTTCTTC.

CDR3 sequence (DNA): TGTGCCAGCAGCTTAACGGCAGAGCAGTTCTTC. This translates into CASSLTAEQFF. The V gene is TRBV7-9, the J gene TRBJ2-1; D unresolved. The length of the CDR3 is 11 residues. Trimming removed 2 bases from V and 10 bases from J, with 6 bases in between. CDR1 is SEHNR and CDR2 is FQNEAQ in the germline V gene (reference sequence).

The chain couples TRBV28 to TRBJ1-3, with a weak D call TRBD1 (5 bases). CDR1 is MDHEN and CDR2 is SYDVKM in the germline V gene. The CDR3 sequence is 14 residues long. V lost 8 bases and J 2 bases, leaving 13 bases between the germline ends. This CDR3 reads CASHSGGTGNTIYF. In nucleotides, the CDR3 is TGTGCCAGCCACTCCGGGGGAACTGGAAACACCATATATTTT.

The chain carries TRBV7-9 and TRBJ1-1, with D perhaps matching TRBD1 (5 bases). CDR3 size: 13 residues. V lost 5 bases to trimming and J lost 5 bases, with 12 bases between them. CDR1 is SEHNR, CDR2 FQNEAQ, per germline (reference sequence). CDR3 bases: TGTGCCAGCAGCCAGGAATCAGGGACTGAAGCTTTCTTT. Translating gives CASSQESGTEAFF.

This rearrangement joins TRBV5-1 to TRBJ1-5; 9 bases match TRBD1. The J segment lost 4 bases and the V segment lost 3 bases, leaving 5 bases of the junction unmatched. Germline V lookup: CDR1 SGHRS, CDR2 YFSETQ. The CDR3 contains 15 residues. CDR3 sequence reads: CASSSTTGGNQPQHF. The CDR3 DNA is TGCGCCAGCAGCTCTACGACAGGGGGGAATCAGCCCCAGCATTTT.

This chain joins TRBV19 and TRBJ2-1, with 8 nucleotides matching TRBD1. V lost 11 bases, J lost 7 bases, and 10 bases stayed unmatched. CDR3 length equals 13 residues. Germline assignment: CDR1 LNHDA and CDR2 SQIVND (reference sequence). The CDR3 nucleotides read TGTGCCTCCTCAGGGGGCAGGAGAAATGAGCAGTTCTTC. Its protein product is CASSGGRRNEQFF. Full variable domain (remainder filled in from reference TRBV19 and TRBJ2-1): DGGITQSPKYLFRKEGQNVTLSCEQNLNHDAMYWYRQDPGQGLRLIYYSQIVNDFQKGDIAEGYSVSREKKESFPLTVTSAQKNPTAFYLCASSGGRRNEQFFGPGTRLTVL.

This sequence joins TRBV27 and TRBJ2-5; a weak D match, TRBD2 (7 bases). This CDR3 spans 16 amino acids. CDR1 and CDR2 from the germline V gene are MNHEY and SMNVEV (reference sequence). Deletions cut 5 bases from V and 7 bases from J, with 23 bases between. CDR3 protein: CASSPEGGDMVVTQYF. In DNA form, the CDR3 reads TGTGCCAGCAGTCCAGAGGGAGGGGACATGGTAGTGACCCAGTACTTC.

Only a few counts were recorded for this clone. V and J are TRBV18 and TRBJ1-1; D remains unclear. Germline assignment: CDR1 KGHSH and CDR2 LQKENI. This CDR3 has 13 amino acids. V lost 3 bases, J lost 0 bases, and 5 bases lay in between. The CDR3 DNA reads TGTGCCAGCTCACCCCCGGTGAACACTGAAGCTTTCTTT. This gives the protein CASSPPVNTEAFF.

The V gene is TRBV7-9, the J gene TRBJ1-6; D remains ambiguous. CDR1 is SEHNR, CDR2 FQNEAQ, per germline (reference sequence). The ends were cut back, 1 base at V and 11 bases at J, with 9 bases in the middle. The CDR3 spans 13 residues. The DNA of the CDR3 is TGTGCCAGCAGCTTAGTGGCACCAACACCCCTCCACTTT. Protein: CASSLVAPTPLHF.

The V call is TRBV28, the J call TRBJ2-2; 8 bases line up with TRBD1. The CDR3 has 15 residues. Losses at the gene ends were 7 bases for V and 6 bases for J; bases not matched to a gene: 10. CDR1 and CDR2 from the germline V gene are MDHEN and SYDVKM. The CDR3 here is CASTATGVGSGELFF. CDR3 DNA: TGTGCCAGCACCGCGACAGGGGTTGGATCCGGGGAGCTGTTTTTT.

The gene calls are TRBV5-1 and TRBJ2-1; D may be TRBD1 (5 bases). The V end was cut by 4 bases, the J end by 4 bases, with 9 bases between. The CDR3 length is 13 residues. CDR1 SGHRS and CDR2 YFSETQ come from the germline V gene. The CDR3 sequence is CASSADSYNEQFF. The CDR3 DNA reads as TGCGCCAGCAGCGCAGACAGTTACAATGAGCAGTTCTTC.

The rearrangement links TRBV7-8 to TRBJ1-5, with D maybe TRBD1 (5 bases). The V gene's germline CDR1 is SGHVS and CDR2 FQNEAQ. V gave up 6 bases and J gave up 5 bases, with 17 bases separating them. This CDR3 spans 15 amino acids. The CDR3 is CASSRNLGGDQPQHF. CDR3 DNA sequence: TGTGCCAGCAGTCGCAATCTCGGGGGGGATCAGCCCCAGCATTTT.

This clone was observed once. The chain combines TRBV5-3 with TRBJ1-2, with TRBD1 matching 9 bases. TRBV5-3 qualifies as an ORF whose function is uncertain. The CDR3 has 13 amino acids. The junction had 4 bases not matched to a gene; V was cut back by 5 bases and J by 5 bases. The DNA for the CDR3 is TGTGCCAGAAGAACAGGGGGCCAGTATGGCTACACCTTC. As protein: CARRTGGQYGYTF.

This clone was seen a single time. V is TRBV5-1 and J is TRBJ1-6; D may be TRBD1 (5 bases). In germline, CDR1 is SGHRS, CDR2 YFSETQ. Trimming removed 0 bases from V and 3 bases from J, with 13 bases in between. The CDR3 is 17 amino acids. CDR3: CASSLDWGPSYNSPLHF. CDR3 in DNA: TGCGCCAGCAGCTTGGATTGGGGCCCCAGCTATAATTCACCCCTCCACTTT.

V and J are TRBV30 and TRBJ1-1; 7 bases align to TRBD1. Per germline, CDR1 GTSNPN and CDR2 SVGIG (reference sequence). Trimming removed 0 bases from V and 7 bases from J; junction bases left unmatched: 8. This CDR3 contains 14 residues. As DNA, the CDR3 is TGTGCCTGGAGTGTAGAGGGGGCGAGGGGTGAAGCTTTCTTT. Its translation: CAWSVEGARGEAFF.